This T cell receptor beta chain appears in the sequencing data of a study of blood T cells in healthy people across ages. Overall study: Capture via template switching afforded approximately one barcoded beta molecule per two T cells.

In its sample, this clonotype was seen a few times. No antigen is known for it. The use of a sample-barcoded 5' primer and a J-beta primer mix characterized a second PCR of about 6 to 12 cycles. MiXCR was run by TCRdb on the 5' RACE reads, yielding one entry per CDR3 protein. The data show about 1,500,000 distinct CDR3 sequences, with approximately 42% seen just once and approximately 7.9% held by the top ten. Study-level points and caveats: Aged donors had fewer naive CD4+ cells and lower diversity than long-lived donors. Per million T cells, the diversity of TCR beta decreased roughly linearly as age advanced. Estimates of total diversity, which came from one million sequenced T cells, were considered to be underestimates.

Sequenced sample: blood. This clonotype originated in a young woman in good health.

CDR3 bases: TGTGCCAGCAGCGATACCCGGACTAGCGGGAGCGATGAGCAGTTCTTC. It yields the protein CASSDTRTSGSDEQFF. The genes are TRBV7-9 and TRBJ2-1; 13 bases are a match to TRBD2. Per germline, CDR1 SEHNR and CDR2 FQNEAQ (reference sequence). After removal of 5 bases from V and 8 bases from J, the junction contained 9 bases not matched to a gene. The CDR3 covers 16 residues. The whole variable domain, remainder taken from reference TRBV7-9 and TRBJ2-1, is DTGVSQNPRHKITKRGQNVTFRCDPISEHNRLYWYRQTLGQGPEFLTYFQNEAQLEKSRLLSDRFSAERPKGSFSTLEIQRTEQGDSAMYLCASSDTRTSGSDEQFFGPGTRLTVL.